The clone carrying this TCR beta chain occurred a few times. Its cognate antigen is unknown. This sample is part of a study of cytomegalovirus exposure and HLA in healthy donors. Study in general: Approximately 200 million T cells yielded around 120 million unique TCR beta sequences in earlier analysis. Whole-study results and caveats: For cytomegalovirus status, the classifier reportedly gave diagnoses with high specificity and sensitivity.

13 Jbeta primers and 60 Vbeta primers were used for the PCR. The table came from immunoSEQ multiplex PCR; TCRdb's copy has only in-frame clones and leaves some out. The sample holds 160,000 or so clones, around four fifths seen once. Deletions cut 10 bases from V and 5 bases from J, with 21 bases between. Germline lookup yields CDR1 MNHEY and CDR2 SVGAGI. This CDR3 is 15 amino acids long. The donors were healthy bone marrow donors. Sequencing used PBMCs. The TCR was taken from a woman between 45 and 60 years old in good health and CMV-seronegative. The J gene is TRBJ1-5, the V gene TRBV6-5; D unresolved. CDR3 sequence reads: CANSRPGSGYQPQHF. CDR3 DNA: TGTGCCAACTCCCGTCCGGGCAGCGGTTATCAGCCCCAGCATTTT.